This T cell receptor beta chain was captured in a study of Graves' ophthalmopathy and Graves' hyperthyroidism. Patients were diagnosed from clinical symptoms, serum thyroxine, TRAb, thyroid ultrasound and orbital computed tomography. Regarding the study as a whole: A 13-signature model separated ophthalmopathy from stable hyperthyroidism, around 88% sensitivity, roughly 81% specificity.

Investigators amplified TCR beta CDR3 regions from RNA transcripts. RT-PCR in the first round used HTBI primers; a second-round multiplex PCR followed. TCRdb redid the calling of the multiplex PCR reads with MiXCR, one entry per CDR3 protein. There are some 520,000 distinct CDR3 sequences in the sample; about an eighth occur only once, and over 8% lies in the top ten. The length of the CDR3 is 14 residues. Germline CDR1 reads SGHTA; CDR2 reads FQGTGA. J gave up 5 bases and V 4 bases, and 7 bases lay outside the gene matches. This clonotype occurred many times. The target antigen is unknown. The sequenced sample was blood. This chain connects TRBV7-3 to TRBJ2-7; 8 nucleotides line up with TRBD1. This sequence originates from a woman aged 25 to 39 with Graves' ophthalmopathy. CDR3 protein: CASSSTTGVHEQYF. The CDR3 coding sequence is TGTGCCAGCAGCTCTACGACAGGGGTCCACGAGCAGTACTTC.